Sequencing of this T cell receptor beta chain was carried out in a study of shared clonotypes between healthy human individuals. Remarks on this clone: Its antigen is unknown.

Using immunoSEQ multiplex PCR, the repertoire was profiled, and TCRdb retains in-frame clones only, with some absent. The sample lists about 2 million clones; approximately 95% were seen once. Points from the study as a whole: Generally, estimated richness proved larger in naive subsets than it did in memory subsets.

The CDR3 is 16 amino acids. V shed 6 bases, J shed 0 bases, and the junction held 8 bases outside the gene matches. Germline V gene lookup returns CDR1 MNHNY and CDR2 SVGAGI (reference sequence). Sequences were obtained from naive CD4+ T cells sorted from blood. The sample's subset: CD45RA+ positively selected. This sequence was found in a man between 18 and 35 years old in good health. The V and J genes are TRBV6-6 and TRBJ1-2; 9 bases agree with TRBD1. The CDR3 loop reads CASSRQGGTANYGYTF. The CDR3 DNA sequence: TGTGCCAGCAGCCGACAGGGGGGTACAGCTAACTATGGCTACACCTTC.